These 15 T cell receptor beta chains originate from one sample sequenced in a study of control samples from healthy donors and cancer patients. Libraries were prepared by immunoSEQ multiplex PCR; TCRdb keeps only in-frame clonotypes and omits some of them. This sample carries 200,000 to 250,000 clones, roughly 94% of them seen once, and the ten largest clones take about 1.4%. Sequences were obtained from blood. The receptors originated from a man in his forties or fifties in good health.

The gene calls are TRBV3-1 (or the pseudogene TRBV3-2) and TRBJ2-2; TRBD1 is a possible D gene (6 bases). Germline CDR1 is LGHDT and CDR2 is YNNKEL (reference sequence). Trimming pared 6 bases from V and 6 bases from J, leaving 11 bases between. The length of the CDR3 is 13 residues. As DNA, the CDR3 is TGTGCCAGCAGGGCAGGGGATGCCGGGGAGCTGTTTTTT. This gives the protein CASRAGDAGELFF.

The chain combines TRBV7-3 with TRBJ1-2, with D perhaps matching TRBD1 (6 bases). Germline V gene lookup returns CDR1 SGHTA and CDR2 FQGTGA. The CDR3 sequence is 13 residues long. Trimming took off 6 bases at V and 6 bases at J, with 14 bases between the two ends. CDR3: CASSLTGADGYTF. CDR3 coding DNA: TGTGCCAGCAGTTTGACAGGTGCGGATGGCTACACCTTC.

The chain combines TRBV28 with TRBJ1-2; no clear D gene. This CDR3 has 13 amino acids. Between the trimmed V and J ends, which lost 5 bases and 6 bases, there was a span of 13 bases. Germline CDR1 MDHEN, CDR2 SYDVKM. CDR3 DNA sequence: TGTGCCAGCAGTCCTGGGAACCGCGATGGCTACACCTTC. Protein sequence: CASSPGNRDGYTF.

The chain joins TRBV7-9 to TRBJ1-1; 9 bases align to TRBD1. Germline CDR1 reads SEHNR; CDR2 reads FQNEAQ (reference sequence). The ends lost 5 bases at V and 4 bases at J; junction bases unmatched: 5. The CDR3 runs to 14 residues. CDR3 residues: CASSPDRGTTEAFF. As DNA, the CDR3 is TGTGCCAGCAGCCCAGACAGGGGGACCACTGAAGCTTTCTTT.

The chain joins TRBV9 to TRBJ2-2, with 10 bases fitting TRBD2. Germline values: CDR1 SGDLS, CDR2 YYNGEE. The CDR3 loop spans 17 amino acids. V was clipped by 0 bases and J by 2 bases; unmatched bases: 4. CDR3 sequence reads: CASSVGLAGVNTGELFF. DNA for the CDR3: TGTGCCAGCAGCGTAGGACTAGCGGGCGTTAACACCGGGGAGCTGTTTTTT.

The V and J genes are TRBV1 and TRBJ2-7; whether TRBD2, the table's D call, matches the DNA was not checked. TRBV1 is a pseudogene locus. The CDR3 is 17 residues long. CDR3: CTSSPGGGQVTPYEQYV. CDR3 in DNA: TGCACCAGCAGCCCGGGGGGGGGCCAGGTAACTCCCTACGAGCAGTACGTC.

CDR3 bases: TGTGCCAGCAGTAACCAGGAAGGATATGAAAAACTGTTTTTT. Amino acid sequence: CASSNQEGYEKLFF. The chain carries TRBV6-5 and TRBJ1-4; D remains unclear. Per the germline V gene, CDR1 is MNHEY and CDR2 is SVGAGI. The CDR3 length is 14 residues. Trimming removed 5 bases from V and 6 bases from J, with 13 bases in between.

The chain carries TRBV6-5 and TRBJ1-2, with TRBD1 as a possible D gene (5 bases). The germline gives CDR1 MNHEY, CDR2 SVGAGI. With 5 bases removed from V and 1 base from J, the gap between germline ends came to 11 bases. CDR3 size: 14 residues. CDR3 in DNA: TGTGCCAGCAGTCGCGGACATCTTAACTATGGCTACACCTTC. Encoded protein: CASSRGHLNYGYTF.

This chain uses TRBV28 with TRBJ2-7; D perhaps matches TRBD1 (5 bases). This CDR3 comprises 13 residues. V lost 2 bases and J 4 bases, leaving 9 bases between the germline ends. Germline CDR1 reads MDHEN; CDR2 reads SYDVKM. CDR3 residues: CASSLDRGYEQYF. Here the CDR3 DNA reads TGTGCCAGCAGTTTAGATAGGGGATACGAGCAGTACTTC.

The rearrangement uses TRBV28 and TRBJ1-4, with 7 bases fitting TRBD1. Germline CDR1 is MDHEN and CDR2 is SYDVKM. J gave up 10 bases and V 4 bases, and 15 bases lay outside the gene matches. This CDR3 has 16 amino acids. The CDR3 coding sequence is TGTGCCAGCAGTTCCCATGCAACAGGGGACAGCGGAAAACTGTTTTTT. It yields the protein CASSSHATGDSGKLFF.

The gene calls are TRBV5-1 and TRBJ2-2; tentative D call: TRBD1 (5 bases). The CDR3 totals 16 residues. The germline V gene has CDR1 SGHRS and CDR2 YFSETQ. V dropped 4 bases and J dropped 5 bases, with 18 bases sitting between them. The CDR3 here is CASSEQPMKGTGELFF. Here the CDR3 DNA reads TGCGCCAGCAGCGAACAGCCCATGAAGGGGACCGGGGAGCTGTTTTTT. The entire variable domain, with the rest obtained from reference TRBV5-1 and TRBJ2-2, is as follows: KAGVTQTPRYLIKTRGQQVTLSCSPISGHRSVSWYQQTPGQGLQFLFEYFSETQRNKGNFPGRFSGRQFSNSRSEMNVSTLELGDSALYLCASSEQPMKGTGELFFGEGSRLTVL.

This chain joins TRBV28 and TRBJ1-6; D possibly corresponds to TRBD1 (5 bases). Germline CDR1 is MDHEN and CDR2 is SYDVKM. CDR3 length equals 16 residues. Trimming left V 6 bases short and J 6 bases short, with 18 bases between. The CDR3 DNA sequence: TGTGCCAGCAGGAGTAGACAGAAAAGCATTAATTCACCCCTCCACTTT. Translated, it gives CASRSRQKSINSPLHF. Using reference TRBV28 and TRBJ1-6 for the parts outside the CDR3, the full variable domain is DVKVTQSSRYLVKRTGEKVFLECVQDMDHENMFWYRQDPGLGLRLIYFSYDVKMKEKGDIPEGYSVSREKKERFSLILESASTNQTSMYLCASRSRQKSINSPLHFGNGTRLTVT.

This chain uses TRBV27 with TRBJ1-1; D is unclear. The CDR3 consists of 12 residues. Germline CDR1 MNHEY, CDR2 SMNVEV (reference sequence). Trimming took off 8 bases at V and 0 bases at J, with 7 bases between the two ends. CDR3 bases: TGTGCCAGCCAAGATATGAACACTGAAGCTTTCTTT. Translation gives CASQDMNTEAFF.

This chain connects TRBV2 to TRBJ2-7; D gene unclear. V was clipped by 0 bases and J by 2 bases, with 17 bases between them. CDR1 and CDR2 (germline): SNHLY, FYNNEI. The CDR3 spans 17 residues. The CDR3 is CASSEALLRRFPYEQYV. CDR3 coding DNA: TGTGCCAGCAGTGAAGCGCTTCTTAGAAGATTCCCCTACGAGCAGTACGTC.

This clone was seen a few times. For the CDR3, the DNA is TGTGCCAGCAGCTTTAGAGAAGCCCAGCATTTT. It encodes CASSFREAQHF. The chain joins TRBV7-2 to TRBJ1-5; D unclear. Germline V gives CDR1 SGHTA, CDR2 FQGNSA. This CDR3 is 11 amino acids long. With 3 bases removed from V and 11 bases from J, the gap between germline ends came to 8 bases.